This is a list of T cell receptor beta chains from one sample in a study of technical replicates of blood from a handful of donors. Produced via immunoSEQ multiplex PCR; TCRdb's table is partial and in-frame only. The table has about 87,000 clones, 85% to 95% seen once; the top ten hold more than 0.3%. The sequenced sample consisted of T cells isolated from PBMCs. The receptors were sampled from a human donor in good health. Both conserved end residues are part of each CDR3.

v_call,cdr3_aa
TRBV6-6,CASSYSSSEQYF
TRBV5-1,CASSLADRTGDEQYF
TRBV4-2,CASSQEGGREITDTQYF
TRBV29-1,CSAEGGTSYEQYF
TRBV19,CASSGLLTDTQYF
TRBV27,CASRPGTGEGYEQYF
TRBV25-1,CASTGGGIQYF
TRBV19,CATLRTDYGYTF
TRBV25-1,CASSSYTEAFF
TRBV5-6,CASSSISGRAADTQYF
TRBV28,CASSREPLYQETQYF
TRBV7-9,CASRSGTGGIGDEKLFF
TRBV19,CASSTQVHQPQHF
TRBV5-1,CASSFAGAPTNEKLFF
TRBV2,CASSARLAGVSLNEQFF
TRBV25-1,CASSETAVVGAFF
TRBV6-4,CANTHRGQHTGELFF
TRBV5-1,CASNNDPEGTEAFF
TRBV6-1,CASSELAGFTDTQYF
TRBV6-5,CASRYRLAGGNEQFF